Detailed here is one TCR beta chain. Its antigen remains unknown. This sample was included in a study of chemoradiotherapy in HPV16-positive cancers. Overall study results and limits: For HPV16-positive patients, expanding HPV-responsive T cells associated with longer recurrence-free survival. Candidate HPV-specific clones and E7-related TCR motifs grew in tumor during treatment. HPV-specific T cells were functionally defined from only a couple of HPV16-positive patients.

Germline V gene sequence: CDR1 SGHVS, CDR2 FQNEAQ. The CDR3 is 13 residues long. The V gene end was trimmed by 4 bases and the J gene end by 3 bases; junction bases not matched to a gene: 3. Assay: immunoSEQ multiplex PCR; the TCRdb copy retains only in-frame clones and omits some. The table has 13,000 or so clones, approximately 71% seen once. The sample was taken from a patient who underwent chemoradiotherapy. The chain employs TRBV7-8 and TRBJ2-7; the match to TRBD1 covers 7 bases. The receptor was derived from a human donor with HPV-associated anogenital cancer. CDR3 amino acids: CASSYTGDYEQYF. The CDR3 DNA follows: TGTGCCAGCAGCTATACAGGGGACTACGAGCAGTACTTC.